This T cell receptor beta chain was captured in a study of OX40 agonist ivuxolimab in advanced cancers. The overall study: The diagnoses of dose-escalation patients were hepatocellular carcinoma, melanoma, renal cell or head and neck cancer.

V was clipped by 7 bases and J by 9 bases; unmatched bases: 1. This CDR3 is 11 amino acids long. CDR1 and CDR2 (germline): DFQATT, SNEGSKA (reference sequence). Sequencing was performed with immunoSEQ multiplex PCR; in TCRdb, only in-frame clones are kept and a portion is missing. The sample records some 99,000 clones, roughly 88% being singletons. The sequencing used CD4+ or CD8+ T cells sorted from blood, collected in a trial of the OX40 agonist ivuxolimab. This chain uses TRBV20-1 with TRBJ2-1, with 12 bases fitting TRBD2. The sequence was collected from an adult with an advanced solid tumor such as melanoma, head and neck, liver or kidney cancer. The CDR3 nucleotides are TGCAGTGGACTAGCGGGAGTTGAGCAGTTCTTC. Its protein is CSGLAGVEQFF.